This is a list of T cell receptor beta chains from one sample in a study of T cells in Graves' hyperthyroidism and ophthalmopathy. A single record per CDR3 protein comes from TCRdb applying MiXCR to the multiplex PCR reads. Here the sample spans about 700,000 distinct CDR3 sequences, 11% to 15% being singletons. Input material: blood. These receptors were taken from a woman younger than 30 with Graves' hyperthyroidism. CDR3s leave out the opening cysteine and the closing phenylalanine or tryptophan. The order of the fields is J gene, D gene, V gene, CDR3 protein. A D gene is named only where the DNA matches it firmly.

>TRBJ2-1|TRBD2|TRBV4-3
ASSQLRDYPYNEQF
>TRBJ2-1|TRBD1|TRBV7-9
ASSNRDRGLYNEQF
>TRBJ2-2|.|TRBV7-8
ASSSRTYGTGLAGELF
>TRBJ2-2|TRBD1|TRBV30
AWSEQGVGELF
>TRBJ2-3|.|TRBV2
ASTERDLPTDTQY
>TRBJ2-7|.|TRBV12-3/TRBV12-4
ASSFGVGGQY
>TRBJ2-3|.|TRBV27
ASSSQGTPTDTQY
>TRBJ1-2|TRBD1|TRBV6-1
ASSIIVGGTGDPYGYT
>TRBJ2-1|TRBD2|TRBV29-1
SVSGSPSYNEQF
>TRBJ2-1|TRBD2|TRBV28
ASRPGLAGGNYNEQF
>TRBJ2-3|.|TRBV20-1
SAGKDSHTQY
>TRBJ1-3|.|TRBV6-6
ASSYRAGIFGNTIY
>TRBJ2-7|TRBD1|TRBV20-1
SAAITTGVTYEQY
>TRBJ2-7|TRBD2|TRBV9
ASSALGASGHYEQY
>TRBJ2-1|.|TRBV28
ASSDTSFYNEQF
>TRBJ2-1|.|TRBV18
ASSPAAVSSYNEQF
>TRBJ1-4|.|TRBV16
ASSQYEKSNEKLF
>TRBJ2-7|.|TRBV10-3
AIARGPYEQY
>TRBJ2-2|.|TRBV12-3/TRBV12-4
ASSPSGGIPGAGELF
>TRBJ2-7|.|TRBV5-1
ASSLKNEGGSYEQY
>TRBJ1-1|.|TRBV30
AWQGLAMNTEAF
>TRBJ1-3|.|TRBV9
ASSVEGNYGNTIY
>TRBJ2-6|TRBD1|TRBV5-1
ASSPPVTRGLGANVLT
>TRBJ2-7|.|TRBV6-2/TRBV6-3
ASNRQALLSYEQY
>TRBJ2-1|.|TRBV12-3/TRBV12-4
ASSESATYNEQF
>TRBJ2-1|.|TRBV6-6
ASSYAKGRVNEQF
>TRBJ2-5|.|TRBV7-6
ASSGGTGVVETQY
>TRBJ2-7|TRBD1|TRBV7-8
ASSARAGGYSYEQY
>TRBJ2-1|.|TRBV11-2
ASSLVSAYNEQF
>TRBJ1-5|.|TRBV10-3
AISQTGNQPQH
>TRBJ1-6|.|TRBV20-1
SASVRGPPTYNSPLH
>TRBJ2-7|TRBD1|TRBV20-1
SARGDSSYEQY
>TRBJ1-6|.|TRBV3-1
ASSQESFRGLDSPLH
>TRBJ2-5|.|TRBV12-3/TRBV12-4
ASQTGFRIQETQY
>TRBJ2-4|TRBD2|TRBV6-2/TRBV6-3
ASSYGTRGTSGRIGIQY
>TRBJ1-1|.|TRBV20-1
SAVTGNTEAF
>TRBJ2-7|.|TRBV7-3
ASSLTGVGSGGAYEQY
>TRBJ2-4|TRBD1|TRBV11-2
ASSPAYRGQGKNLAKNIQY
>TRBJ1-4|.|TRBV2
ASSELQGGNEKLF
>TRBJ2-5|.|TRBV18
ASSLVLDNQETQY
>TRBJ2-7|TRBD1|TRBV28
ASRLGSGTGNAEQY
>TRBJ2-5|TRBD1|TRBV20-1
SARETGQAQY
>TRBJ2-7|.|TRBV27
ASSFSAGTEQY
>TRBJ1-5|.|TRBV6-1
ASILNRAFLSNQPQH
>TRBJ2-7|.|TRBV6-1
ASSPTIYEQY
>TRBJ1-5|TRBD1|TRBV6-4
ASSDPGTGHNQPQH
>TRBJ1-6|.|TRBV4-2
ASSGGEGSSPLH
>TRBJ2-7|.|TRBV7-2
ASSFGRNYEQY
>TRBJ2-7|TRBD1|TRBV7-8
ASSSYRGGYEQY
>TRBJ2-1|TRBD2|TRBV27
ASSLMGSGRAAVINEQF
>TRBJ1-1|.|TRBV3-1
ASSQLEAAEAF
>TRBJ2-7|TRBD2|TRBV5-1
ASSLTTQRESYEQY
>TRBJ2-3|TRBD2|TRBV7-2
ASSKRMGLAGVVDTQY
>TRBJ2-3|.|TRBV11-2
ASSPLWGAVSTDTQY
>TRBJ2-1|.|TRBV6-1
ASSNPGLRNNEQF